This TCR beta chain was sequenced during a study of technical replicates of blood from a few donors (dated by TCRdb to about 2017). About this clone itself: The antigen this receptor binds is unknown. No per-base quality is available; no much larger clone lies one base away.

Spanning cysteine to phenylalanine, the CDR3 consists of 15 amino acids. Only CDR3 DNA is held: 45 bases, read in frame from base 1. Taken from the germline V gene (reference sequence), the CDR1 and CDR2 loops are SEHNR and FQNEAQ. Cut back by 5 bases and 0 bases, the V and J ends lie 12 bases apart. Libraries came from the immunoSEQ multiplex PCR assay. The table comes from immuneACCESS by way of TCRdb, which keeps in-frame sequences with V and J called. Part of the clones is missing from these tables; in studies checked, under half for an unresolved V gene and the rest for unknown reasons. Recorded for this sample are tens of thousands of clones; roughly 91% of them occurred a single time. Of the sample, 0.37% is held by the ten largest clones.

Sequenced material: T cells isolated from PBMCs. The sequence links TRBV7-9 to TRBJ2-3; TRBD2 could be the D gene, as 6 bases match. The sequence came from a human donor in good health. Some clones in this sample may be carry-over from other donors' samples. The DNA reads as follows: TGTGCCAGCAGCCTCCGGGACTTTAGCACAGATACGCAGTATTTT. Translated, it reads CASSLRDFSTDTQYF.